Shown below are 28 T cell receptor beta chains from a single sample sequenced in a study of patients and donors after allogeneic stem cell transplantation (dated by TCRdb to the early 2020s). The library came from RT-PCR. For sequencing, a NextSeq 550 was employed. Starting from the raw public reads, TCRdb applied fastp trimming at Q25, assembled clones with MiXCR and retained in-frame beta chains. Rows merge per CDR3 protein into single entries with the most common DNA and genes. Within this sample are approximately 410,000 distinct CDR3 sequences, with 15% to 20% of them counted one time only. Over 6% of the sample comes from the top ten. The sample consisted of blood, either unsorted or a sorted T cell fraction (not recorded which). The receptors were gathered from a human donor who was either an allogeneic HSCT recipient or a stem cell or donor lymphocyte infusion donor (not recorded which). It is not recorded whose cells these are; they may come from a transplant donor.

The chain has TRBV7-6 and TRBJ2-5; TRBD2 agrees at 10 bases. V lost 5 bases, J lost 1 base, and 7 bases stayed unmatched. Per germline, CDR1 SGHVS and CDR2 FNYEAQ. The CDR3 extends over 16 amino acids. The CDR3 loop is CASSPSGGVFQETQYF. The CDR3 DNA reads as TGTGCCAGCAGCCCTAGCGGGGGAGTCTTCCAAGAGACCCAGTACTTC.

V usage is TRBV11-2 and J usage is TRBJ1-2; D uncertain. Trimming stripped 10 bases from V and 4 bases from J, with 19 bases between. The CDR3 runs 14 residues. CDR1 SGHAT and CDR2 FQNNGV come from the germline V gene. The CDR3 region is CATRLYTSIYGYTF. CDR3 coding DNA: TGTGCCACCCGTCTATATACATCAATCTATGGCTACACCTTC.

This clonotype was counted once. This chain uses TRBV12-3 or TRBV12-4 with TRBJ1-1, with D perhaps matching TRBD1 (6 bases). Trimming took off 6 bases at V and 1 base at J, with 15 bases between the two ends. The CDR3 sequence is 15 residues long. CDR3 nucleotide sequence: TGTGCCAGCAGCGCCGACACGACAGGGAACACTGAAGCTTTCTTT. It is translated as CASSADTTGNTEAFF.

This clonotype was detected many times. The genes are TRBV2 and TRBJ1-2, with D perhaps matching TRBD1 (6 bases). This CDR3 has 13 residues. The V end was cut by 4 bases, the J end by 7 bases, with 13 bases between. CDR1 is SNHLY and CDR2 is FYNNEI in the germline V gene. The CDR3 DNA is TGTGCCAGCAGTGTTGGGGGGGCGACTGGCTACACCTTC. Its translation: CASSVGGATGYTF.

This clonotype was recorded a few times. This CDR3 is CASSVGTKAYEQYF. The CDR3 DNA sequence: TGTGCCAGCAGCGTGGGGACTAAGGCCTACGAGCAGTACTTC. The rearrangement joins TRBV9 to TRBJ2-7, with 7 bases fitting TRBD2. V was pared by 2 bases and J by 2 bases, with 4 bases of the junction left unmatched. The CDR3 contains 14 residues. CDR1 and CDR2 (germline): SGDLS, YYNGEE.

This clonotype was found once. The chain links TRBV5-1 to TRBJ1-2; D uncertain. Germline CDR1 SGHRS, CDR2 YFSETQ. V lost 0 bases and J 4 bases, leaving 16 bases between the germline ends. The CDR3 spans 16 residues. The CDR3: CASSLDLGPSLYGYTF. CDR3 coding DNA: TGCGCCAGCAGCTTGGATCTGGGCCCGAGCCTCTATGGCTACACCTTC. The whole variable domain, filled in from reference TRBV5-1 and TRBJ1-2, reads KAGVTQTPRYLIKTRGQQVTLSCSPISGHRSVSWYQQTPGQGLQFLFEYFSETQRNKGNFPGRFSGRQFSNSRSEMNVSTLELGDSALYLCASSLDLGPSLYGYTFGSGTRLTVV.

This clonotype was found a few times. The chain couples TRBV11-2 to TRBJ2-5, with TRBD2 as a possible D gene (5 bases). Germline V gene lookup returns CDR1 SGHAT and CDR2 FQNNGV. V lost 2 bases and J 5 bases, leaving 12 bases between the germline ends. This CDR3 is 14 amino acids long. As DNA, the CDR3 is TGTGCCAGCAGCTTAAGGTCGGGGTATGAGACCCAGTACTTC. Protein product: CASSLRSGYETQYF.

This clonotype has ten or more counts. The chain recombines TRBV25-1 with TRBJ1-1, with D possibly TRBD1 on 5 matching bases. Germline CDR1 and CDR2: MGHDK and SYGVNS. The CDR3 sequence is 14 residues long. V was trimmed by 4 bases and J by 10 bases, leaving 19 bases between them. The CDR3 coding sequence is TGTGCCAGCAGTGCCCCTGGCAGGCAGGGCCGAGCTTTCTTT. Encoded protein: CASSAPGRQGRAFF.

This clonotype was counted between two and nine times. The CDR3: CASKQGRAQPQHF. In DNA form, the CDR3 reads TGTGCCAGTAAACAGGGGAGGGCTCAGCCCCAGCATTTT. This sequence joins TRBV19 and TRBJ1-5, with 7 bases lining up with TRBD1. V shed 7 bases, J shed 6 bases, and the junction held 6 bases outside the gene matches. The length of the CDR3 is 13 residues. Germline V gives CDR1 LNHDA, CDR2 SQIVND (reference sequence).

This sequence joins TRBV6-1 and TRBJ1-1; D unresolved. This CDR3 region has 14 residues. Germline CDR1 MNHNS, CDR2 SASEGT. Deletions cut 6 bases from V and 1 base from J, with 12 bases between. In DNA, the CDR3 is TGTGCCAGCAGCCTCTTTCTGAAGAACACTGAAGCTTTCTTT. Translating gives CASSLFLKNTEAFF.

The V call is TRBV12-3 or TRBV12-4, the J call TRBJ2-3; TRBD2 agrees at 7 bases. J gave up 5 bases and V 6 bases, and 11 bases lay outside the gene matches. The CDR3 covers 15 residues. DNA of the CDR3: TGTGCCAGCAGGGGAGGGACGGCGCAGGGAGATACGCAGTATTTT. Its translation: CASRGGTAQGDTQYF.

The chain employs TRBV5-6 and TRBJ2-6; D gene ambiguous. From germline, CDR1 is SGHDT and CDR2 YYEEEE. The CDR3 length is 14 residues. V was clipped by 4 bases and J by 2 bases, with 7 bases between them. The CDR3 is CASSGDPGANVLTF. The DNA of the CDR3 is TGTGCCAGCAGCGGAGATCCTGGGGCCAACGTCCTGACTTTC. The full variable domain, its missing parts supplied by reference TRBV5-6 and TRBJ2-6, is DAGVTQSPTHLIKTRGQQVTLRCSPKSGHDTVSWYQQALGQGPQFIFQYYEEEERQRGNFPDRFSGHQFPNYSSELNVNALLLGDSALYLCASSGDPGANVLTFGAGSRLTVL.

This clonotype came up a few times. This sequence joins TRBV6-2 or TRBV6-3 and TRBJ1-5; D might be TRBD1 (6 bases). Looked up from germline, CDR1 is MNHEY and CDR2 is SVGEGT. Between the trimmed V and J ends, which lost 6 bases and 1 base, there was a span of 16 bases. The CDR3 has 16 residues. The CDR3 is CASRQQGKTSNQPQHF. CDR3 nucleotide sequence: TGTGCCAGCAGACAACAGGGAAAAACGAGCAATCAGCCCCAGCATTTT.

V usage is TRBV2 and J usage is TRBJ2-2; 8 bases line up with TRBD1. The junction had 1 base not matched to a gene; V was cut back by 9 bases and J by 4 bases. Germline loops: CDR1 SNHLY, CDR2 FYNNEI. The CDR3 sequence is 12 residues long. In DNA form, the CDR3 reads TGTGCCAGTGACAGGGGCACCGGGGAGCTGTTTTTT. Translating gives CASDRGTGELFF. The full variable domain, rest sourced from reference TRBV2 and TRBJ2-2, is EPEVTQTPSHQVTQMGQEVILRCVPISNHLYFYWYRQILGQKVEFLVSFYNNEISEKSEIFDDQFSVERPDGSNFTLKIRSTKLEDSAMYFCASDRGTGELFFGEGSRLTVL.

CDR3 DNA sequence: TGTGCCAGCAGCCTACCGGGACTAGGTTCCTACAATGAGCAGTTCTTC. Translating gives CASSLPGLGSYNEQFF. The V call is TRBV12-3 or TRBV12-4, the J call TRBJ2-1, with TRBD2 identical over 8 bases. Trimming at V came to 6 bases and at J to 1 base, leaving 8 bases not matched to a gene. This CDR3 has 16 amino acids.

The table lists this clonotype with a few counts. The chain recombines TRBV30 with TRBJ1-1; 8 positions match TRBD1. Trimming cost V 2 bases and J 5 bases; bases outside gene matches: 10. Germline V lookup: CDR1 GTSNPN, CDR2 SVGIG (reference sequence). The CDR3 runs 15 residues. CDR3 residues: CAWSFLRTGFTEAFF. In nucleotides, the CDR3 is TGTGCCTGGAGTTTCTTAAGGACAGGGTTTACTGAAGCTTTCTTT.

This clonotype was seen a handful of times. This sequence joins TRBV29-1 and TRBJ1-6; possibly TRBD1 for D (5 bases). V gave up 5 bases and J gave up 7 bases, with 15 bases separating them. Germline values: CDR1 SQVTM, CDR2 ANQGSEA. The CDR3 spans 14 residues. The chain's CDR3 is CSVSLGTENSPLHF. Written as DNA, the CDR3 is TGCAGCGTTAGTCTCGGGACGGAGAATTCACCCCTCCACTTT.

V is TRBV9 and J is TRBJ2-5, with D unresolved. CDR1 and CDR2 (germline): SGDLS, YYNGEE. There are 14 residues in the CDR3. The V and J ends lost 2 bases and 0 bases respectively, with 8 bases between them. CDR3 protein: CASSVSVNQETQYF. As DNA, the CDR3 is TGTGCCAGCAGCGTTTCCGTAAACCAAGAGACCCAGTACTTC.

This clonotype was counted between two and nine times. This chain links TRBV5-5 with TRBJ2-3; possibly TRBD2 for D (6 bases). The germline CDR1 and CDR2 sequences are SGHKS and YYEKEE (reference sequence). V lost 4 bases and J 7 bases, leaving 16 bases between the germline ends. The CDR3 extends over 14 amino acids. The CDR3, as DNA: TGTGCCAGCAGCCCTCCTAGTAGCGGCTATACGCAGTATTTT. The encoded protein is CASSPPSSGYTQYF.

This clonotype was detected only a few times. The V gene is TRBV7-9, the J gene TRBJ1-2; D call uncertain. The germline V gene encodes CDR1 SEHNR and CDR2 FQNEAQ (reference sequence). Trimming stripped 5 bases from V and 5 bases from J, with 9 bases between. This CDR3 spans 12 amino acids. The CDR3 DNA reads TGTGCCAGCAGCCCCGCCGGGTATGGCTACACCTTC. As protein: CASSPAGYGYTF.

This clonotype has only one observation. V gene TRBV7-6 combines with J gene TRBJ2-2, with 10 bases aligning to TRBD1. The trim removed 5 bases at V and 4 bases at J, leaving 13 bases unmatched. CDR1 and CDR2 from the germline V gene are SGHVS and FNYEAQ. The CDR3 runs to 18 residues. The CDR3 DNA follows: TGTGCCAGCAGCAACCTTTTCGGGACAGGGGTCCTCACCGGGGAGCTGTTTTTT. This gives the protein CASSNLFGTGVLTGELFF.

The chain has TRBV9 and TRBJ2-3; 12 nucleotides align to TRBD2. This CDR3 spans 16 amino acids. The V gene's germline CDR1 is SGDLS and CDR2 YYNGEE. Unmatched junction bases numbered 7, after V lost 4 bases and J lost 4 bases. The CDR3: CASSPRTSGISDTQYF. In nucleotides, the CDR3 is TGTGCCAGCAGCCCACGGACTAGCGGGATATCAGATACGCAGTATTTT.

This clonotype has just a few counts. The gene calls are TRBV9 and TRBJ1-1; D is perhaps TRBD1 (6 bases). Trimming removed 1 base at V and 6 bases at J, with 7 bases between. The CDR3 sequence is 12 residues long. The germline V gene has CDR1 SGDLS and CDR2 YYNGEE. The CDR3 sequence is CASSVPGAEAFF. For the CDR3, the DNA is TGTGCCAGCAGCGTACCAGGGGCTGAAGCTTTCTTT.

This clonotype occurred a few times. The rearrangement links TRBV20-1 to TRBJ1-6; a weak D match, TRBD1 (5 bases). Trimming removed 3 bases from V and 6 bases from J, with 15 bases in between. The CDR3 loop spans 15 amino acids. The germline CDR1 and CDR2 sequences are DFQATT and SNEGSKA (reference sequence). The CDR3 region is CSARGPRQFNSPLHF. CDR3 sequence (DNA): TGCAGTGCTAGGGGGCCGAGACAGTTTAATTCACCCCTCCACTTT.

The chain recombines TRBV6-1 with TRBJ1-1, with D perhaps matching TRBD1 (5 bases). Trimming removed 7 bases at V and 5 bases at J, with 20 bases between. Germline assignment: CDR1 MNHNS and CDR2 SASEGT. CDR3 length: 15 residues. CDR3 bases: TGTGCCAGCAACTTACTTTTGCCGGGACGGACTGAAGCTTTCTTT. Its protein is CASNLLLPGRTEAFF.

The chain combines TRBV6-5 with TRBJ1-6; possibly TRBD1 for D (6 bases). Germline loops: CDR1 MNHEY, CDR2 SVGAGI. This CDR3 has 18 amino acids. The V end lost 2 bases, the J end lost 5 bases, and 19 bases lay between the germline ends. The CDR3 protein is CASSYPDRKGWNNSPLHF. For the CDR3, the DNA is TGTGCCAGCAGTTACCCGGACAGAAAGGGTTGGAATAATTCACCCCTCCACTTT.

At least ten counts were recorded for this clonotype. This chain connects TRBV20-1 to TRBJ2-3; no clear D gene. The CDR3 spans 11 residues. Germline V lookup: CDR1 DFQATT, CDR2 SNEGSKA (reference sequence). Trimming cost V 3 bases and J 6 bases, with 7 bases left between them. The CDR3 region is CSASFADTQYF. CDR3 in DNA: TGCAGTGCTAGTTTTGCCGATACGCAGTATTTT.

At least ten counts were recorded for this clonotype. The chain recombines TRBV20-1 with TRBJ2-2, with 9 bases aligning to TRBD2. In germline, CDR1 is DFQATT, CDR2 SNEGSKA (reference sequence). The CDR3 extends over 15 amino acids. J was trimmed by 1 base and V by 4 bases; bases with no gene match: 4. The DNA of the CDR3 is TGCAGTGCTAAGGCGGGGGGGAGGAACACCGGGGAGCTGTTTTTT. Encoded protein: CSAKAGGRNTGELFF.